Each of the 18 T cell receptor beta chains below was sequenced from the same sample in a study of beta chain features in type 1 diabetes (dated by TCRdb to 2017 to 2018). Receptor libraries were prepared by the immunoSEQ multiplex PCR assay. The High Capacity cDNA Reverse Transcription Kit was used to reverse transcribe all of the isolated RNA, meaning that expressed TCRB transcripts were what got sequenced. TCRdb retrieved this table from immuneACCESS and kept in-frame rearrangements only. Not all clones are present; in checked studies, unresolved V genes account for under half, and no reason is known for the remainder. The sample includes hundreds of thousands of clones, with about 12% observed a single time. Clones ranked in the top ten supply about 0.017% of the sample. The sample comprised naive CD4+ T cells from blood. What the cell subset or site label conveys for this sample: true naive CD4+ T cells. These receptors were taken from a man aged 18 to 30 in good health.

This clone was detected a few times. The chain joins TRBV30 to TRBJ1-1; D ambiguous. The CDR3 extends over 13 amino acids. Germline CDR1 and CDR2: GTSNPN and SVGIG (reference sequence). Trimming left V 0 bases short and J 1 base short, with 6 bases between. This CDR3 is CAWSVRRNTEAFF. The CDR3 bases are TGTGCCTGGAGTGTACGGAGGAACACTGAAGCTTTCTTT.

The chain uses TRBV7-2 and TRBJ2-1, with 9 bases identical to TRBD1. The CDR3 runs to 15 residues. With 5 bases clipped from V and 4 bases from J, the junction kept 6 bases outside the gene matches. Germline CDR1 reads SGHTA; CDR2 reads FQGNSA. The CDR3 region is CASSPDGQGYNEQFF. The CDR3, as DNA: TGTGCCAGCAGCCCAGACGGACAGGGGTACAATGAGCAGTTCTTC.

This clone was seen more than once but under ten times. This chain links TRBV15 with TRBJ2-3, with D possibly being TRBD2 (6 bases). Germline-derived CDR1 and CDR2 are LNHNV and YYDKDF (reference sequence). Trimming shortened V by 8 bases and J by 1 base, and 13 bases separated the two germline ends. The CDR3 contains 14 residues. The CDR3 sequence is CATLEVAGTDTQYF. CDR3 sequence (DNA): TGTGCCACCCTTGAGGTAGCGGGCACAGATACGCAGTATTTT.

This clone showed up just a few times. The rearrangement joins TRBV30 to TRBJ2-1, with a tentative D call TRBD1 (6 bases). Germline CDR1 GTSNPN, CDR2 SVGIG (reference sequence). V gave up 2 bases and J gave up 0 bases, with 14 bases separating them. This CDR3 is built from 16 residues. In DNA form, the CDR3 reads TGTGCCTGGAGTTTGCTGGGACACAGCTCCTACAATGAGCAGTTCTTC. Protein product: CAWSLLGHSSYNEQFF.

The chain carries TRBV29-1 and TRBJ2-7, with a possible D match to TRBD2 (5 bases). V lost 4 bases and J 0 bases, leaving 13 bases between the germline ends. The CDR3 runs 14 residues. Germline-derived CDR1 and CDR2 are SQVTM and ANQGSEA. CDR3 protein: CSVVRAHSSYEQYF. CDR3 DNA: TGCAGCGTTGTGAGGGCCCATAGCTCCTACGAGCAGTACTTC.

CDR3 in amino acids: CASSLGLAGTNTQYF. CDR3 DNA sequence: TGTGCCAGCAGCTTAGGGCTAGCGGGAACAAATACGCAGTATTTT. The V call is TRBV7-9, the J call TRBJ2-3, with 9 bases matching TRBD2. The CDR3 runs 15 residues. Per germline, CDR1 SEHNR and CDR2 FQNEAQ (reference sequence). V lost 1 base to trimming and J lost 7 bases; unmatched junction nucleotides: 6.

This clone was observed a handful of times. V and J are TRBV5-1 and TRBJ1-1, with D possibly TRBD1 on 6 matching bases. The length of the CDR3 is 13 residues. The germline CDR1 and CDR2 sequences are SGHRS and YFSETQ. Trimming cost V 4 bases and J 8 bases, with 15 bases left between them. The CDR3 nucleotides read TGCGCCAGCAGCACCGCCGCAAGGGGGGAAGCTTTCTTT. Encoded protein: CASSTAARGEAFF.

The table lists this clone with a few counts. This rearrangement joins TRBV30 to TRBJ1-5, with 9 bases identical to TRBD1. V lost 2 bases to trimming and J lost 1 base; unmatched junction nucleotides: 9. Germline V gene lookup returns CDR1 GTSNPN and CDR2 SVGIG (reference sequence). CDR3 length equals 17 residues. As DNA, the CDR3 is TGTGCCTGGAGTCAAAAGGGGGGGACAGGGAGCAATCAGCCCCAGCATTTT. This codes for CAWSQKGGTGSNQPQHF.

About this clone: The identical CDR3 is also encoded by other nucleotide sequences in the sample. The chain has TRBV7-3 and TRBJ2-5; the match to TRBD1 covers 7 bases. The V segment lost 3 bases and the J segment 3 bases; nucleotides outside the gene matches: 1. The V gene's germline CDR1 is SGHTA and CDR2 FQGTGA. The CDR3 contains 13 residues. CDR3 region: CASSLTGKETQYF. CDR3 DNA sequence: TGTGCCAGCAGCTTGACAGGGAAAGAGACCCAGTACTTC.

The chain recombines TRBV7-9 with TRBJ1-2, with D possibly matching TRBD1 (6 bases). CDR3 size: 16 residues. Trimming removed 4 bases at V and 2 bases at J, with 17 bases between. Germline-derived CDR1 and CDR2 are SEHNR and FQNEAQ (reference sequence). The CDR3: CASSSSSGHANYGYTF. The CDR3 DNA follows: TGTGCCAGCAGCTCCTCGTCGGGACACGCAAACTATGGCTACACCTTC.

The genes are TRBV6-5 and TRBJ1-4; the D is unclear. The CDR3 is made up of 14 amino acids. Per germline, CDR1 MNHEY and CDR2 SVGAGI. Trimming left V 0 bases short and J 8 bases short, with 10 bases between. CDR3 region: CASSYSAGGEKLFF. The CDR3 DNA sequence: TGTGCCAGCAGTTACTCTGCAGGAGGCGAAAAACTGTTTTTT.

The chain links TRBV11-2 to TRBJ2-7, with TRBD2 as a possible D gene (5 bases). Trimming left V 5 bases short and J 7 bases short, with 24 bases between. The CDR3 extends over 16 amino acids. CDR1 and CDR2 from the germline V gene are SGHAT and FQNNGV. The CDR3 DNA follows: TGTGCCAGCAGCGGGTGGGGTCGGAGAGGGTCGTGGGAGCAGTACTTC. Amino acids: CASSGWGRRGSWEQYF.

A few counts support this clone. J is TRBJ2-3 and V is TRBV7-2, with a tentative D call TRBD2 (6 bases). The CDR3 spans 15 residues. The V gene's germline CDR1 is SGHTA and CDR2 FQGNSA. Trimming stripped 1 base from V and 6 bases from J, with 14 bases between. The CDR3 bases are TGTGCCAGCAGCTTAGTTTACGGGGGAGGTGATACGCAGTATTTT. Translation gives CASSLVYGGGDTQYF.

This chain uses TRBV5-4 with TRBJ1-4; 7 bases are shared with TRBD1. This CDR3 has 15 residues. V was pared by 4 bases and J by 4 bases, with 7 bases of the junction left unmatched. Germline assignment: CDR1 SGHNT and CDR2 YYREEE (reference sequence). The CDR3 coding sequence is TGTGCCAGCAGCCAGGAGACAGGGAATAATGAAAAACTGTTTTTT. It yields the protein CASSQETGNNEKLFF.

This chain joins TRBV7-2 and TRBJ2-5, with TRBD2 matching 7 bases. This CDR3 has 16 amino acids. V was clipped by 5 bases and J by 7 bases; unmatched bases: 16. CDR1 SGHTA and CDR2 FQGNSA come from the germline V gene. The CDR3 bases are TGTGCCAGCAGCCCATCCGCGGGGAGGGCCGGAGTGACCCAGTACTTC. Encoded protein: CASSPSAGRAGVTQYF. The whole variable domain, remainder taken from reference TRBV7-2 and TRBJ2-5, is GAGVSQSPSNKVTEKGKDVELRCDPISGHTALYWYRQSLGQGLEFLIYFQGNSAPDKSGLPSDRFSAERTGGSVSTLTIQRTQQEDSAVYLCASSPSAGRAGVTQYFGPGTRLLVL.

This clone occurred once. The chain recombines TRBV4-1 with TRBJ2-7; maybe TRBD2 (6 bases). The CDR3 spans 16 residues. V was shortened by 0 bases and J by 2 bases, with 14 bases between the two germline ends. CDR1 and CDR2 from the germline V gene are MGHRA and YSYEKL. This CDR3 reads CASSQDGSRGAYEQYF. The CDR3 bases are TGCGCCAGCAGCCAAGATGGCTCGCGGGGAGCCTACGAGCAGTACTTC.

This clone was observed a few times. The rearrangement uses TRBV7-2 and TRBJ1-6; a weak D match, TRBD1 (6 bases). Germline V gene lookup returns CDR1 SGHTA and CDR2 FQGNSA. V lost 5 bases to trimming and J lost 15 bases, with 14 bases between them. This CDR3 is 12 amino acids long. CDR3 protein: CASSRDRLGLHF. CDR3 nucleotides: TGTGCCAGCAGCCGTGACAGGCTCGGCCTCCACTTT.

This rearrangement joins TRBV5-4 to TRBJ2-7, with TRBD2 identical over 16 bases. The V segment lost 4 bases and the J segment 4 bases; nucleotides outside the gene matches: 2. CDR1 is SGHNT, CDR2 YYREEE, per germline (reference sequence). The CDR3 is 15 amino acids. The CDR3: CASSPGLAGGYEQYF. CDR3 DNA: TGTGCCAGCAGCCCGGGACTAGCGGGAGGGTACGAGCAGTACTTC.